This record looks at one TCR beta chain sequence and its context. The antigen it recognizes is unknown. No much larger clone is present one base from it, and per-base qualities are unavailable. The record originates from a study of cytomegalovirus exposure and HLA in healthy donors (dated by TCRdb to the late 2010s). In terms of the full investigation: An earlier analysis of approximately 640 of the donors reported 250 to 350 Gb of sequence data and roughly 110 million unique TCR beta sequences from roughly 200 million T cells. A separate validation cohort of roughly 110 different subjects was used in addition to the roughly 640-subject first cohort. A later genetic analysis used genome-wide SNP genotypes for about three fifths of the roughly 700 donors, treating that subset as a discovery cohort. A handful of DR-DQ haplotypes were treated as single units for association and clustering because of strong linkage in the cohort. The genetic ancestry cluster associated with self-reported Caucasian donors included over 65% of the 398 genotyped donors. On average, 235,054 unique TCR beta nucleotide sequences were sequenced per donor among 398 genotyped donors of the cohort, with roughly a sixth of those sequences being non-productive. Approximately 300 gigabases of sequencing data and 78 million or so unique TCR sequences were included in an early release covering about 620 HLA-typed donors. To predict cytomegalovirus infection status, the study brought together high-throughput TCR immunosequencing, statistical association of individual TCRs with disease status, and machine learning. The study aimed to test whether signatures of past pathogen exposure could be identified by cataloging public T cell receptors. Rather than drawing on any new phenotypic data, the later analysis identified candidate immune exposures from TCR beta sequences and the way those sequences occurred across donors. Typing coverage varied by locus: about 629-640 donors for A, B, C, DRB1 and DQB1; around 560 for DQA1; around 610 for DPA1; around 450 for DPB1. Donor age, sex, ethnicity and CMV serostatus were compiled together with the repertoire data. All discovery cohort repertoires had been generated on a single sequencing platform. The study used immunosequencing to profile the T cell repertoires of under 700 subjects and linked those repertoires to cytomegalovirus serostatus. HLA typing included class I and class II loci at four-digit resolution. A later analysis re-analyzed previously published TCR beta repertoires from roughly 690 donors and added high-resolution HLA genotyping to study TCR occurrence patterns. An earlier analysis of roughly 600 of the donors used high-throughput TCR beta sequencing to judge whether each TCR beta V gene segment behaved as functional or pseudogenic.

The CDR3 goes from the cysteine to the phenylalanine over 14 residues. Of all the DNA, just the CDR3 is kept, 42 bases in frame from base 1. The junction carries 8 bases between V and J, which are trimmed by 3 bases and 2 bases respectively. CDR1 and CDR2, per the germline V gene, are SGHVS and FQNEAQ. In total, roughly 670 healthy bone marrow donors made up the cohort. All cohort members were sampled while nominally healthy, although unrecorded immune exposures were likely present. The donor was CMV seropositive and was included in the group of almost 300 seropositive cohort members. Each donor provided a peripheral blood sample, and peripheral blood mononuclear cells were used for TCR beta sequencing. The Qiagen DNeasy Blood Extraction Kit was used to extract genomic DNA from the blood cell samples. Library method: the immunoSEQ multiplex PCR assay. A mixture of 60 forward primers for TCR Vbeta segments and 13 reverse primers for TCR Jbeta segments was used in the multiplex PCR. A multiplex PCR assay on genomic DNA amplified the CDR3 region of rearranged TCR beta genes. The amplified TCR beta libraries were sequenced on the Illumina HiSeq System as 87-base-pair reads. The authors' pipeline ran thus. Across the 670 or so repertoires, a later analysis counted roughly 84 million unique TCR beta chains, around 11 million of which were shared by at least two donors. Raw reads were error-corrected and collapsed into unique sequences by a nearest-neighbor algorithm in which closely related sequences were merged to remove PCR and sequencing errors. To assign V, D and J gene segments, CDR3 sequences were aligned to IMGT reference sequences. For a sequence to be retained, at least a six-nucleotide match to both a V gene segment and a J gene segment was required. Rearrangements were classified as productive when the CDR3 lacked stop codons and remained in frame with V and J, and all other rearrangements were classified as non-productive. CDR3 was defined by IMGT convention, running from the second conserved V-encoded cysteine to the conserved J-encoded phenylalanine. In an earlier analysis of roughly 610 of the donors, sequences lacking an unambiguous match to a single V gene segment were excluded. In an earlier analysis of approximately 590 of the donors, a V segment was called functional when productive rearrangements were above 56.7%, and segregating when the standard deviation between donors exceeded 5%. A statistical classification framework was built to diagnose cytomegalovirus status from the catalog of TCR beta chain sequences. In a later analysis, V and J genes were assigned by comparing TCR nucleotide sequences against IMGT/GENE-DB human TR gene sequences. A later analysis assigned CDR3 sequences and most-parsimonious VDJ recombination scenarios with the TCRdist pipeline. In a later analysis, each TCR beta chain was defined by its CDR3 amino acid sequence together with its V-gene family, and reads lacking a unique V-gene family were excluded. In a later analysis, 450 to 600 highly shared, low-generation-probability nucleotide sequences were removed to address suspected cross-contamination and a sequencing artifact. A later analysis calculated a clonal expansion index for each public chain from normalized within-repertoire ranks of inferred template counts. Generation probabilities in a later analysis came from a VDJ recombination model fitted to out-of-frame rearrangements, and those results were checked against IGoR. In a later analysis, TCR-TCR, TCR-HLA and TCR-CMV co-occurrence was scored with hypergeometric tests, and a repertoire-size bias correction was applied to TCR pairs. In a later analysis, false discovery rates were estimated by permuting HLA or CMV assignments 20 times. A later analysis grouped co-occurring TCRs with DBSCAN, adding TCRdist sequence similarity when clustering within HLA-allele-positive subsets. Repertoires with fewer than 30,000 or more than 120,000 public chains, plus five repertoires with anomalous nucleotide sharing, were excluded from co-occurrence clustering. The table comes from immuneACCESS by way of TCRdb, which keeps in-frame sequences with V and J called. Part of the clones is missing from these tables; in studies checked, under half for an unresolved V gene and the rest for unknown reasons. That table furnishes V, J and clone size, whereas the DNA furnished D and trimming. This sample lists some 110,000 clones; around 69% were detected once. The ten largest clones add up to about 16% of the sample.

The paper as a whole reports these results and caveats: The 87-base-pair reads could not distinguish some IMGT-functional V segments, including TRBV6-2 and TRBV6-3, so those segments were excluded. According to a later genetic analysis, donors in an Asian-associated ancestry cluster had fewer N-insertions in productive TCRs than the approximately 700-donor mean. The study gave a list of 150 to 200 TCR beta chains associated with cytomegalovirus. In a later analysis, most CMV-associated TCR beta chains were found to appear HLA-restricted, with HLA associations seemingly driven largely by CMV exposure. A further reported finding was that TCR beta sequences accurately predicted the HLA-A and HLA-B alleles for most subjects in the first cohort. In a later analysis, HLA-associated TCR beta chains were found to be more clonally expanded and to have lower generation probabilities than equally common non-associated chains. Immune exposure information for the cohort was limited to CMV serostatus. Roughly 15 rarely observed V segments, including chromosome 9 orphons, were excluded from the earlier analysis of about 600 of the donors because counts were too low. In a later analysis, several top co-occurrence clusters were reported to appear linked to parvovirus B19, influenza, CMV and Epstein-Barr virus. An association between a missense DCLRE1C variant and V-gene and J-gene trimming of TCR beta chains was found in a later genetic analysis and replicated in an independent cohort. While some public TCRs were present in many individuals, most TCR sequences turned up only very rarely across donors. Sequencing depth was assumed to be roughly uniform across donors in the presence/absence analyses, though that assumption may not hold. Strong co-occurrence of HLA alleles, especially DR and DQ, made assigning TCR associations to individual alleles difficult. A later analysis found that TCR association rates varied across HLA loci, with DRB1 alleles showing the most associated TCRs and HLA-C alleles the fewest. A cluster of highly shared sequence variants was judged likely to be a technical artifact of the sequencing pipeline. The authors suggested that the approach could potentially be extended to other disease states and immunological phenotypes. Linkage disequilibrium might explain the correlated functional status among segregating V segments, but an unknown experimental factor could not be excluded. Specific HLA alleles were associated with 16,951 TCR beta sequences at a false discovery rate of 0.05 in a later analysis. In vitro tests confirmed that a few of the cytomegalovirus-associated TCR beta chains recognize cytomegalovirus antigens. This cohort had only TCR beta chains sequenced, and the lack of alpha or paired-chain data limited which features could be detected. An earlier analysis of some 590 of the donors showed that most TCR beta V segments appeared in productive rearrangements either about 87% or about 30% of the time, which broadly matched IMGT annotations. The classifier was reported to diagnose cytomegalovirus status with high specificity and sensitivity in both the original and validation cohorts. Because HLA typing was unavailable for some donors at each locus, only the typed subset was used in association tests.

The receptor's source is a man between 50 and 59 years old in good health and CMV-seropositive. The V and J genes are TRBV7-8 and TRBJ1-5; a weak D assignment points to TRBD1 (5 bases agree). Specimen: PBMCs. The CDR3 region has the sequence CASSLGGGNQPQHF. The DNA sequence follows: TGTGCCAGCAGCTTGGGGGGGGGCAATCAGCCCCAGCATTTT.